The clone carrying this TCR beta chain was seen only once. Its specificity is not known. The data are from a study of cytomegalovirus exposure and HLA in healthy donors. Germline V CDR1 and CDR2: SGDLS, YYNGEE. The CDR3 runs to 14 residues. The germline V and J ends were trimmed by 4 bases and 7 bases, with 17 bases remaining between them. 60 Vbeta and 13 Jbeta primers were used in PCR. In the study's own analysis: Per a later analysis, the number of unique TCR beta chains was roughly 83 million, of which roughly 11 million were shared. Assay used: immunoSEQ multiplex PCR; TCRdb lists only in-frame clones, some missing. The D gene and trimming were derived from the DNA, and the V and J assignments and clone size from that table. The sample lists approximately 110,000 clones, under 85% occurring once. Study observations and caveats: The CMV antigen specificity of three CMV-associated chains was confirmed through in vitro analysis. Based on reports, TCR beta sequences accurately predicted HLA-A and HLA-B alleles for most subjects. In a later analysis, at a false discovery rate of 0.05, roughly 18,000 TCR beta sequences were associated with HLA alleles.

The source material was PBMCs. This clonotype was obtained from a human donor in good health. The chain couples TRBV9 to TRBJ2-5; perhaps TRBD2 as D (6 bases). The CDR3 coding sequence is TGTGCCAGCAGCCTAACTAGCAATGGGGGGACCCAGTACTTC. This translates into CASSLTSNGGTQYF.